This T cell receptor (beta chain) is drawn from a study of blood T cell repertoires in COVID-19. Study-wide context: Researchers got acute and convalescent COVID-19 samples from the United States, Italy and Spain. T cells, B-cell-depleted T cells, or PBMCs supplied cDNA or gDNA.

V was shortened by 5 bases and J by 4 bases, with 13 bases between the two germline ends. Germline CDR1 is SGDLS and CDR2 is YYNGEE. This CDR3 comprises 15 residues. Study processing details: Reference gene primer amplification gave estimated nucleated cell counts. Sequencing used immunoSEQ multiplex PCR; TCRdb keeps in-frame clones, though not all of them. V and J calls and clone size are copied from that table; D and trimming were computed from the DNA. Among 250,000 to 300,000 clones listed, 75% to 90% were seen once. J is TRBJ2-6 and V is TRBV9, with D perhaps TRBD1 (6 bases). The origin of this receptor is a woman aged 60 to 75 with acute or convalescent COVID-19. Specimen: peripheral blood. Here the CDR3 reads CASSSKGVGANVLTF. CDR3 DNA sequence: TGTGCCAGCAGTTCTAAGGGGGTAGGGGCCAACGTCCTGACTTTC.